One and the same sample provided the 14 T cell receptor beta chains below, sequenced in a study of blood T cell repertoires in COVID-19 (dated by TCRdb to the early 2020s). Libraries were made using the immunoSEQ multiplex PCR assay. TCRdb stores this immuneACCESS table with in-frame sequences only. Part of the clones is absent; in the studies checked, under half of the shortfall reflects unresolved V genes, and no reason is known for the rest. Counted in this sample were more than 130,000 clones; under 85% of them appeared once. Together, the top ten hold just under 9% of the sample. Sequenced sample: peripheral blood. These receptors all stem from an elderly woman in a cohort sampled during active or convalescent COVID-19.

This clone was recorded only once. The CDR3 loop is CASSENRGPVEKLFF. The DNA for the CDR3 is TGTGCCAGCAGTGAGAACAGGGGCCCAGTTGAAAAACTGTTTTTT. This rearrangement joins TRBV6-1 to TRBJ1-4, with 7 bases matching TRBD1. Trimming cost V 3 bases and J 7 bases; bases outside gene matches: 8. Germline V CDR1 and CDR2: MNHNS, SASEGT. This CDR3 is 15 amino acids long.

DNA for the CDR3: TGTGCCAGCGGCGGGACTCTAAACACCGGGGAGCTGTTTTTT. Encoded protein: CASGGTLNTGELFF. This sequence joins TRBV6-5 and TRBJ2-2, with a tentative D call TRBD2 (6 bases). Trimming shortened V by 8 bases and J by 2 bases, and 12 bases separated the two germline ends. Germline V gene lookup returns CDR1 MNHEY and CDR2 SVGAGI. CDR3 length: 14 residues.

Written as DNA, the CDR3 is TGTGCCAGCAGCCAAGGACAGGGAACAACTAATGAAAAACTGTTTTTT. Translated, it gives CASSQGQGTTNEKLFF. The genes are TRBV14 and TRBJ1-4, with 7 nucleotides matching TRBD1. Germline loops: CDR1 SGHDN, CDR2 FVKESK. Trimming took 1 base from V and 0 from J; bases not matched to a gene: 2. The CDR3 covers 16 residues.

Here the CDR3 reads CASSYKWGGGYGYTF. The CDR3 coding sequence is TGTGCCAGCAGTTACAAGTGGGGCGGTGGCTATGGCTACACCTTC. The chain recombines TRBV6-5 with TRBJ1-2; maybe TRBD1 (5 bases). This CDR3 is built from 15 residues. Trimming took off 2 bases at V and 4 bases at J, with 14 bases between the two ends. CDR1 is MNHEY and CDR2 is SVGAGI in the germline V gene.

The rearrangement joins TRBV28 to TRBJ2-3; 7 bases are a match to TRBD2. Germline V gene lookup returns CDR1 MDHEN and CDR2 SYDVKM. CDR3 length: 14 residues. The V segment lost 3 bases and the J segment 2 bases; nucleotides outside the gene matches: 2. CDR3 in DNA: TGTGCCAGCAGTTTGGCGGGGGTCACAGATACGCAGTATTTT. It specifies CASSLAGVTDTQYF.

This chain joins TRBV6-5 and TRBJ1-5; D may be TRBD1 (5 bases). CDR1 and CDR2 from the germline V gene are MNHEY and SVGAGI. The V gene lost 3 bases and the J gene lost 0 bases, with 9 bases spanning the gap. This CDR3 comprises 15 residues. For the CDR3, the DNA is TGTGCCAGCAGTTATTCTGGGGCTAGCAATCAGCCCCAGCATTTT. Its translation: CASSYSGASNQPQHF.

This clone was seen only once. The rearrangement links TRBV13 to TRBJ2-3, with TRBD2 identical over 9 bases. The CDR3 length is 17 residues. The V segment lost 1 base and the J segment 1 base; nucleotides outside the gene matches: 6. Germline CDR1 PRHDT, CDR2 FYEKMQ (reference sequence). CDR3 bases: TGTGCCAGCAGCTTAGACTGGCGGGGGGGCGGCACAGATACGCAGTATTTT. The encoded protein is CASSLDWRGGGTDTQYF. The entire variable domain, with the rest obtained from reference TRBV13 and TRBJ2-3, is as follows: AAGVIQSPRHLIKEKRETATLKCYPIPRHDTVYWYQQGPGQDPQFLISFYEKMQSDKGSIPDRFSAQQFSDYHSELNMSSLELGDSALYFCASSLDWRGGGTDTQYFGPGTRLTVL.

The V call is TRBV7-2, the J call TRBJ2-5, with TRBD2 identical over 7 bases. The length of the CDR3 is 16 residues. CDR1 and CDR2 from the germline V gene are SGHTA and FQGNSA. J gave up 2 bases and V 5 bases, and 11 bases lay outside the gene matches. The CDR3 reads CASSTRWWGGQETQYF. The CDR3 DNA sequence: TGTGCCAGCAGCACTCGTTGGTGGGGGGGGCAAGAGACCCAGTACTTC.

This clone was seen a single time. J is TRBJ1-1 and V is TRBV18; 7 bases are a match to TRBD1. The trim removed 3 bases at V and 5 bases at J, leaving 6 bases unmatched. Per germline, CDR1 KGHSH and CDR2 LQKENI. The CDR3 has 14 residues. CDR3 residues: CASSPAGQYTEAFF. The CDR3 DNA reads as TGTGCCAGCTCACCCGCGGGACAGTATACTGAAGCTTTCTTT.

The rearrangement links TRBV2 to TRBJ2-2, with 12 bases aligning to TRBD2. Per the germline V gene, CDR1 is SNHLY and CDR2 is FYNNEI. V lost 9 bases and J lost 5; bases outside the gene matches: 4. The CDR3 loop spans 14 amino acids. CDR3 DNA sequence: TGTGCCAGACGACTAGCGGGGGATACCGGGGAGCTGTTTTTT. Encoded protein: CARRLAGDTGELFF.

The genes are TRBV28 and TRBJ2-5; 12 positions agree with TRBD2. The trim removed 5 bases at V and 5 bases at J, leaving 9 bases unmatched. Germline V CDR1 and CDR2: MDHEN, SYDVKM. CDR3 size: 16 residues. CDR3 coding DNA: TGTGCCAGCAGTACCCCTAGCGGGGGGGCCCCGGAGACCCAGTACTTC. It is translated as CASSTPSGGAPETQYF.

This chain joins TRBV5-4 and TRBJ2-3; 14 bases fit TRBD2. This CDR3 has 16 residues. Germline loops: CDR1 SGHNT, CDR2 YYREEE (reference sequence). V lost 0 bases to trimming and J lost 7 bases; unmatched junction nucleotides: 4. CDR3 amino acids: CASSLGGTSGGYTQYF. The DNA for the CDR3 is TGTGCCAGCAGCTTGGGTGGGACTAGCGGGGGTTATACGCAGTATTTT.

V is TRBV7-8 and J is TRBJ2-1; 12 bases fit TRBD1. V shed 5 bases, J shed 13 bases, and the junction held 9 bases outside the gene matches. Germline values: CDR1 SGHVS, CDR2 FQNEAQ. The CDR3 covers 14 residues. CDR3 DNA: TGTGCCAGCAGCCTACCGGGACAGGGGGCGGCCCAGTTCTTC. This gives the protein CASSLPGQGAAQFF.

The chain combines TRBV5-1 with TRBJ2-7; 9 nucleotides align to TRBD1. This CDR3 contains 14 residues. Germline values: CDR1 SGHRS, CDR2 YFSETQ. V lost 3 bases, J lost 5 bases, and 6 bases stayed unmatched. CDR3 protein: CASSSTGGRDEQYF. CDR3 bases: TGCGCCAGCAGCTCGACAGGGGGTAGGGACGAGCAGTACTTC.